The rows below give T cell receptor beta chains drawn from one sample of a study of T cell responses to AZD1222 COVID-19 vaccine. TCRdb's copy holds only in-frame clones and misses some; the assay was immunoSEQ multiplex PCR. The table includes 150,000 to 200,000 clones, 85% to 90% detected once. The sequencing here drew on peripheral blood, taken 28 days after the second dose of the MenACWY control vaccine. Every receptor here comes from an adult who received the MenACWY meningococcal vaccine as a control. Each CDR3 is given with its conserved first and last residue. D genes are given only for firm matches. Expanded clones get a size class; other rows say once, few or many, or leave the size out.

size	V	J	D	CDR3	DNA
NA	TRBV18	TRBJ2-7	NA	CASSSSDTPYEQYF	TGTGCCAGCTCGTCATCAGATACTCCCTACGAGCAGTACTTC
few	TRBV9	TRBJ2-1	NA	CASSVEGQMLNEQFF	TGTGCCAGCAGCGTAGAAGGGCAGATGCTCAATGAGCAGTTCTTC
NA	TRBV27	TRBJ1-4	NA	CASSLFGLEEKLFF	TGTGCCAGCAGTTTATTCGGTCTAGAGGAAAAACTGTTTTTT
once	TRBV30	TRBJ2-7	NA	CAWSVIGTVSYEQYF	TGTGCCTGGAGTGTGATCGGGACCGTCTCCTACGAGCAGTACTTC
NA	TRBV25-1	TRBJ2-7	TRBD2	CASSDGTSGYEQYF	TGTGCCAGCAGTGATGGGACTAGCGGCTACGAGCAGTACTTC
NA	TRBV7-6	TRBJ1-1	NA	CASSLRRNTEAFF	TGTGCCAGCAGCTTAAGGCGGAACACTGAAGCTTTCTTT
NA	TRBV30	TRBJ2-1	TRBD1	CAWDTGTGGGEQFF	TGTGCCTGGGATACCGGGACAGGAGGGGGTGAGCAGTTCTTC
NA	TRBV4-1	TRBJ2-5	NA	CASSQAHGTRGAAQETQYF	TGCGCCAGCAGCCAAGCCCACGGGACCCGGGGGGCCGCCCAAGAGACCCAGTACTTC
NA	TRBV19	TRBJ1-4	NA	CASSRTGESEKLFF	TGTGCCAGTAGCCGGACTGGGGAGAGCGAAAAACTGTTTTTT
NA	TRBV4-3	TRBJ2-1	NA	CASSQDPDPSSYNEQFF	TGCGCCAGCAGCCAAGACCCAGACCCGAGCTCCTACAATGAGCAGTTCTTC
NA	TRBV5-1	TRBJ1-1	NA	CASSPGGGTEAFF	TGCGCCAGCAGCCCCGGTGGGGGAACTGAAGCTTTCTTT
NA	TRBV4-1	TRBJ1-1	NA	CASSQVHLDRRNTEAFF	TGCGCCAGCAGCCAAGTTCACCTTGACAGGAGGAACACTGAAGCTTTCTTT
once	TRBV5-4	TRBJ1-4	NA	CASSSAAGANEKLFF	TGTGCCAGCAGCTCTGCGGCCGGGGCTAATGAAAAACTGTTTTTT
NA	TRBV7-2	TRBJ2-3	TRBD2	CASSLALAEGADTQYF	TGTGCCAGCAGCTTAGCACTAGCGGAGGGTGCAGATACGCAGTATTTT
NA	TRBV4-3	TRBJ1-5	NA	CASSQDNQPQHF	TGCGCCAGCAGCCAAGATAACCAGCCCCAGCATTTT
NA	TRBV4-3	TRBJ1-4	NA	CASSQRLVATNEKLFF	TGCGCCAGCAGCCAAAGGCTTGTGGCAACTAATGAAAAACTGTTTTTT